This T cell receptor (beta chain) was captured by sequencing in a study of PD-L1 blockade in urothelial cancer. Study-wide context: Individuals in the cohort had been given 0 to 3 earlier chemotherapy regimens. Study-level points and caveats: Where pretreatment blood TCR clonality fell below the median, better survival was predicted.

Of note for this clone: The antigen is not known.

Time point indicated: peripheral blood 6 weeks after treatment start. Disease in patients was locally advanced or metastatic urothelial carcinoma. The germline gives CDR1 SGHTA, CDR2 FQGTGA. The CDR3 spans 15 residues. V lost 5 bases, J lost 2 bases, and 15 bases lay in between. The assay was immunoSEQ multiplex PCR, and TCRdb's table has in-frame clones only and misses some. Found here are around 100,000 clones, 75% to 95% of them singletons; the top ten hold 3% to 4.5%. The sequencing used PBMCs, collected around atezolizumab (anti-PD-L1) treatment. The chain uses TRBV7-3 and TRBJ1-2, with D maybe TRBD1 (6 bases). The TCR sequence derives from a man in his fifties or sixties with urothelial cancer. This chain's CDR3 is CASSTTRTENYGYTF. In nucleotides, the CDR3 is TGTGCCAGCAGCACCACGCGGACAGAAAACTATGGCTACACCTTC. The entire variable domain, with the rest obtained from reference TRBV7-3 and TRBJ1-2, is as follows: GAGVSQTPSNKVTEKGKYVELRCDPISGHTALYWYRQSLGQGPEFLIYFQGTGAADDSGLPNDRFFAVRPEGSVSTLKIQRTERGDSAVYLCASSTTRTENYGYTFGSGTRLTVV.